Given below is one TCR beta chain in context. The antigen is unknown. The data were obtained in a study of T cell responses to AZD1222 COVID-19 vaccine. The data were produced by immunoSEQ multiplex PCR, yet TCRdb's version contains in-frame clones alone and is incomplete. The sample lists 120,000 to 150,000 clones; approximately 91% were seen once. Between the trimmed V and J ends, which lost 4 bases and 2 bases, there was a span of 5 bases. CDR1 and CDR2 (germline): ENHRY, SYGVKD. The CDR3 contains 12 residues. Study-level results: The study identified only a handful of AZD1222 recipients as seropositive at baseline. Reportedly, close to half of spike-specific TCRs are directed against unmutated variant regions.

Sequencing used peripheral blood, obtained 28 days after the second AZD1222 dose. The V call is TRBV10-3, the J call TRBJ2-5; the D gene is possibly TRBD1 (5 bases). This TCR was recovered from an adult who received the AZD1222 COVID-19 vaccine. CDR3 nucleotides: TGTGCCATCAGTGCAGGGCAAGAGACCCAGTACTTC. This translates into CAISAGQETQYF.